This paragraph reports one T cell receptor beta chain. Its antigen remains unknown. CDR1 and CDR2 from the germline V gene are ENHRY and SYGVKD. This CDR3 is 16 amino acids long. The V gene lost 8 bases and the J gene lost 0 bases, with 17 bases spanning the gap. The sample originates from a study of T cells after yellow fever vaccination. Study overall: The authors prepared low-cell-number fractions using SMART-Seq v4 Ultra Low Input. Study outcomes and limitations: Post-booster samples contained most primary-vaccination clones (nearly 98% CD4, around 89% CD8). Of the clonotypes, a small share occurred in both CD4 and CD8 compartments.

Using its own MiXCR run on the 5' RACE reads, TCRdb lists one record per CDR3 protein. The sample carries 300,000 to 400,000 distinct CDR3 sequences, around an eighth recorded once. The sample here was CD4+ T cells sorted from PBMCs, taken 15 days after the yellow fever booster vaccination. The sequence was obtained from a man aged 18-30 years who received the YFV17D yellow fever vaccine. The chain combines TRBV10-3 with TRBJ1-3; possibly TRBD1 for D (5 bases). CDR3 DNA: TGTGCCATCGCGCAATACGATGGACACTCTGGAAACACCATATATTTT. This sequence encodes CAIAQYDGHSGNTIYF.